The clone carrying this T cell receptor (beta chain) was seen only a few times. The sample comes from a study of CD8+ T cells in alopecia areata. RNA extraction and reverse transcription yielded cDNA as sequencing template. Clones were read by immunoSEQ multiplex PCR, and TCRdb kept only the in-frame ones, dropping some. The sample shows around 150,000 clones, 50% to 65% of them seen only once. Germline assignment: CDR1 MDHEN and CDR2 SYDVKM. The CDR3 runs to 13 residues. V lost 6 bases, J lost 13 bases, and 18 bases lay in between. The chain uses TRBV28 and TRBJ1-4; no firm D call. This clonotype was sampled from a human donor in good health. The sequenced sample consisted of CD4+ T cells sorted from blood. CDR3 amino acids: CASSSKFQKRLFF. The DNA of the CDR3 is TGTGCCAGCAGCTCTAAGTTCCAGAAAAGACTGTTTTTT.